This T cell receptor (beta chain) stems from a study of vaccination and CD4 T cells after COVID-19. Looking at the study overall: Mild disease affected 8 or 9 convalescent patients and severe disease one, all SARS-CoV-2 positive by nasal swab PCR.

V lost 2 bases, J lost 9 bases, and 10 bases stayed unmatched. Germline CDR1 and CDR2: DFQATT and SNEGSKA (reference sequence). The CDR3 totals 14 residues. Sequence data for DNA of cultured CD4+ T cells were generated by the Oncomine TCR Beta short-read assay. TCRdb ran MiXCR on the PCR reads and lists one entry per CDR3 protein. This table has roughly 3,800 distinct CDR3 sequences, 11% to 15% appearing once. Treatment described: approximately 9-day PBMC culture with coronavirus spike peptide pools or control peptides (ViraFEST assay). This clonotype is judged medium-sized. What it recognizes is unknown.

This receptor was identified in a human donor who had recovered from COVID-19. Material for sequencing was CD4+ T cells from blood, cultured in vitro. V is TRBV20-1 and J is TRBJ2-1; 7 bases map to TRBD1. The CDR3 sequence is CSARKGALVSEQFF. The CDR3 nucleotides are TGCAGTGCTAGAAAGGGGGCTTTGGTTAGTGAGCAGTTCTTC.